One T cell receptor (beta chain) is described in this entry. Its specificity is not known. Sorted populations comprised CD4+ and CD8+ T cells obtained from PBMCs. This specimen belongs to a study of CD8+ T cells in alopecia areata. Study outcomes and limitations: TCRs were shared less clearly across patients than in mice, possibly for HLA-related reasons. In lesional scalp, particularly from alopecia totalis/universalis, clonality was higher than in normal scalp. Scalp sequencing captures resident alphabeta T cells of normal skin too.

Sequencing relied on a cDNA template that was reverse transcribed from extracted RNA. Measured with immunoSEQ multiplex PCR; TCRdb has only the in-frame clones, and not every one. The profile shows 150,000 or so clones, around 55% of them singletons. The CDR3 spans 15 residues. CDR1 is SGHTA and CDR2 is FQGNSA in the germline V gene. V lost 5 bases to trimming and J lost 3 bases; unmatched junction nucleotides: 4. The chain combines TRBV7-2 with TRBJ2-7; 13 positions match TRBD2. The sequenced sample consisted of CD4+ T cells sorted from blood. This sequence was found in a human donor in good health. CDR3 DNA: TGTGCCAGCAGCAACGGACTAGCGGGAGTCTACGAGCAGTACTTC. Translation: CASSNGLAGVYEQYF.